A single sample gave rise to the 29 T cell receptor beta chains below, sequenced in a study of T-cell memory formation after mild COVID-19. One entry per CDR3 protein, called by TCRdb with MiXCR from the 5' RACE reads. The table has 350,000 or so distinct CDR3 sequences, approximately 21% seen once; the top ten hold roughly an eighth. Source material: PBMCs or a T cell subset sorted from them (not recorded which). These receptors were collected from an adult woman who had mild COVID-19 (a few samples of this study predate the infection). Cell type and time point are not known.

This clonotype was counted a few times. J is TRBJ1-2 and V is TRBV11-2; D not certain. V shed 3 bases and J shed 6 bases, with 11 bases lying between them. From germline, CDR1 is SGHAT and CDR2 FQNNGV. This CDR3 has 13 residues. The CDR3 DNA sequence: TGTGCCAGCAGCTTTCCGTCGGTCGATGGCTACACCTTC. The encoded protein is CASSFPSVDGYTF.

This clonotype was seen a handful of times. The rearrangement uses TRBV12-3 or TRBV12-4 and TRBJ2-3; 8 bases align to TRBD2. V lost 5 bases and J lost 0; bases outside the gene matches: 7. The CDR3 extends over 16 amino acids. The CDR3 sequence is CASSPPSGPSTDTQYF. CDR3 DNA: TGTGCCAGCAGTCCTCCTAGCGGGCCGAGCACAGATACGCAGTATTTT.

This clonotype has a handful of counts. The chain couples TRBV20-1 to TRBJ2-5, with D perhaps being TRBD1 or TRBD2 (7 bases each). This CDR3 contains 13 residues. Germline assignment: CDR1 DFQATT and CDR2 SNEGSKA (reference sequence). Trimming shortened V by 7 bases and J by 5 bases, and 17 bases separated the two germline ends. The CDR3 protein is CSVKGGGHETQYF. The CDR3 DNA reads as TGCAGTGTTAAGGGAGGGGGCCATGAGACCCAGTACTTC.

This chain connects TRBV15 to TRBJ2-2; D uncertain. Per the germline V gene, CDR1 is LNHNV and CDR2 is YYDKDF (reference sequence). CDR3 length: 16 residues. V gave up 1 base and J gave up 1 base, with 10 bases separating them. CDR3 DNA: TGTGCCACCAGCAGAGCCCCTGCAGGGAACACCGGGGAGCTGTTTTTT. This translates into CATSRAPAGNTGELFF.

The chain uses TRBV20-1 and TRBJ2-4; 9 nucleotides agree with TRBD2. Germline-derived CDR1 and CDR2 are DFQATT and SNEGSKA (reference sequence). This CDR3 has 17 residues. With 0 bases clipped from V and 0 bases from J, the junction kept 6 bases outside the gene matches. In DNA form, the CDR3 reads TGCAGTGCTAGAGAAGTGAGCGGGGGGATAGCCAAAAACATTCAGTACTTC. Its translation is CSAREVSGGIAKNIQYF.

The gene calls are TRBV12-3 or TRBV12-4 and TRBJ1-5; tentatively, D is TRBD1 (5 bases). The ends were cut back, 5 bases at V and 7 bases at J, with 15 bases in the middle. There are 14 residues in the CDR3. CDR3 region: CASSPGGSGQPQHF. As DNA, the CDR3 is TGTGCCAGCAGTCCGGGGGGTAGCGGCCAGCCCCAGCATTTT.

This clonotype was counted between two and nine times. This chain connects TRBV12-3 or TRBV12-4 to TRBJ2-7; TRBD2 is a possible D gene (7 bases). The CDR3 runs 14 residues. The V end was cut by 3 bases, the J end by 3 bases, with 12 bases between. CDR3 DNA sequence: TGTGCCAGCAGTTTGGGAGGGGGGGGCTACGAGCAGTACTTC. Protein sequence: CASSLGGGGYEQYF.

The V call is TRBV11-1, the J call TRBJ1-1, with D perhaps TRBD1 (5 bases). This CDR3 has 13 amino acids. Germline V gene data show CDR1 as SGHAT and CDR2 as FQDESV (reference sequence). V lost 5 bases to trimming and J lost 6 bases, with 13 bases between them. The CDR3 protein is CASSPTGSPEAFF. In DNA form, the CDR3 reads TGTGCCAGCAGCCCAACAGGTAGTCCTGAAGCTTTCTTT.

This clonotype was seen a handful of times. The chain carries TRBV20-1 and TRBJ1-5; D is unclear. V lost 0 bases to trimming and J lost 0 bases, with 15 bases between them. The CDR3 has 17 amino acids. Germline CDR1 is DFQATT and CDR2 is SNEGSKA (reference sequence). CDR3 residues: CSARDRWRANSNQPQHF. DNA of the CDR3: TGCAGTGCTAGAGATCGATGGCGGGCAAATAGCAATCAGCCCCAGCATTTT.

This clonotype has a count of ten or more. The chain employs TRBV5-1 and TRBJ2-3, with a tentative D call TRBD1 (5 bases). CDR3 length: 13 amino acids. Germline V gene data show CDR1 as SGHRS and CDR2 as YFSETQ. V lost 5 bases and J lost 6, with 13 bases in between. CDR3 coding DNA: TGCGCCAGCAGAAATGGGGCCAGGGATACGCAGTATTTT. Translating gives CASRNGARDTQYF. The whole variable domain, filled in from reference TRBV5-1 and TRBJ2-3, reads KAGVTQTPRYLIKTRGQQVTLSCSPISGHRSVSWYQQTPGQGLQFLFEYFSETQRNKGNFPGRFSGRQFSNSRSEMNVSTLELGDSALYLCASRNGARDTQYFGPGTRLTVL.

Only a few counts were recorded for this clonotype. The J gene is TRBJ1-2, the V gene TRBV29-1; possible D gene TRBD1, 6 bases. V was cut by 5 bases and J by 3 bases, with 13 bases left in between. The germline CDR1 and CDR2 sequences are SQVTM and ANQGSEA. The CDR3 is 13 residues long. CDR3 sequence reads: CSVLPGGHYGYTF. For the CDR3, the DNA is TGCAGCGTTCTCCCTGGGGGCCACTATGGCTACACCTTC.

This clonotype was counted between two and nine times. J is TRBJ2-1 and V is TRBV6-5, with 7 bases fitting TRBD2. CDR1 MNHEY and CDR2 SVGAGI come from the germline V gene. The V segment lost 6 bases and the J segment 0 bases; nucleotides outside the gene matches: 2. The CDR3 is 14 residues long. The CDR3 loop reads CASRPSGSYNEQFF. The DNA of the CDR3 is TGTGCCAGCAGACCTAGCGGCTCCTACAATGAGCAGTTCTTC.

CDR3 protein: CSVAGGRGGNQPQHF. The CDR3 DNA reads TGCAGCGTTGCAGGGGGTAGGGGAGGCAATCAGCCCCAGCATTTT. The chain has TRBV29-1 and TRBJ1-5; 7 bases fit TRBD1. This CDR3 region has 15 residues. Germline V gene sequence: CDR1 SQVTM, CDR2 ANQGSEA. J gave up 2 bases and V 4 bases, and 8 bases lay outside the gene matches.

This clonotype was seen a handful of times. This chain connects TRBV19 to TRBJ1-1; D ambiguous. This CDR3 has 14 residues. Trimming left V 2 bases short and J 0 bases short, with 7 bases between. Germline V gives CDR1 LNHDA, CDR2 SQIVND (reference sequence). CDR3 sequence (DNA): TGTGCCAGTAGTATAAAACGGTTGAACACTGAAGCTTTCTTT. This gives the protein CASSIKRLNTEAFF.

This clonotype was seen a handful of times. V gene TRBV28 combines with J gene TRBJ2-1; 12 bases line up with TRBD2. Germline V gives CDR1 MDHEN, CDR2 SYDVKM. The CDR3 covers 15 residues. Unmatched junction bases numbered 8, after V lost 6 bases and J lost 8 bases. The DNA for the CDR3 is TGTGCCAGCAGCGTAGGTCTAGCGGGAGGGGATGAGCAGTTCTTC. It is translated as CASSVGLAGGDEQFF.

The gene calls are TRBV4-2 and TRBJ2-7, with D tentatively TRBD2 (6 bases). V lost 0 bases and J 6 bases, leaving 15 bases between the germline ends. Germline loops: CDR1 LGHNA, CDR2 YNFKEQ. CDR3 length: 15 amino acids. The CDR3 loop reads CASSQDVGGAGEQYF. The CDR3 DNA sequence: TGTGCCAGCAGCCAAGATGTCGGGGGAGCGGGCGAGCAGTACTTC.

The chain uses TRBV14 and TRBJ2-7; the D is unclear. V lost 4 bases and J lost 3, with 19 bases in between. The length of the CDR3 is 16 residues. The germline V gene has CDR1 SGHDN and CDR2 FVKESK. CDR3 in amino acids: CASSPSPSRPIYEQYF. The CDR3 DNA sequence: TGTGCCAGCAGCCCGTCCCCGAGCAGACCTATCTACGAGCAGTACTTC.

The CDR3 sequence: CASLPGSQPQHF. The CDR3 DNA reads TGCGCCAGTCTCCCAGGGTCACAGCCCCAGCATTTT. This chain joins TRBV10-2 and TRBJ1-5, with D possibly TRBD1 on 5 matching bases. The CDR3 runs to 12 residues. Trimming took off 9 bases at V and 7 bases at J, with 13 bases between the two ends. Germline V gene lookup returns CDR1 WSHSY and CDR2 SAAADI.

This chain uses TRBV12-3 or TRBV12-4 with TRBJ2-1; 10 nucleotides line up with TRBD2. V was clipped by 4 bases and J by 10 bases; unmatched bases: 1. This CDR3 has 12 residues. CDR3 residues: CASSWGLAEQFF. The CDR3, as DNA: TGTGCCAGCAGTTGGGGACTAGCGGAGCAGTTCTTC.

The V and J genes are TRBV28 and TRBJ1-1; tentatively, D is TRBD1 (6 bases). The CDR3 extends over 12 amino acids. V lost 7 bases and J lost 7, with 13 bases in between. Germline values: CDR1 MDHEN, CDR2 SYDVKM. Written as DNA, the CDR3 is TGTGCCAGCAACACCGGGACACTTGAAGCTTTCTTT. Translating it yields CASNTGTLEAFF.

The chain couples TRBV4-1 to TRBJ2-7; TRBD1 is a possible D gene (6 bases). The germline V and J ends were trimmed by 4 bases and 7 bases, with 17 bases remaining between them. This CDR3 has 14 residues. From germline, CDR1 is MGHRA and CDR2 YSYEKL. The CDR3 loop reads CASSLGTGYGEQYF. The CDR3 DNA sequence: TGCGCCAGCAGCCTAGGAACAGGGTACGGGGAGCAGTACTTC.

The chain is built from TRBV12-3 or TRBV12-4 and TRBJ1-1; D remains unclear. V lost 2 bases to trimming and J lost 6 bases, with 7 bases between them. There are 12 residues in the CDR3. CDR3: CASSLRRPEAFF. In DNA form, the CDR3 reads TGTGCCAGCAGTTTAAGGCGGCCTGAAGCTTTCTTT.

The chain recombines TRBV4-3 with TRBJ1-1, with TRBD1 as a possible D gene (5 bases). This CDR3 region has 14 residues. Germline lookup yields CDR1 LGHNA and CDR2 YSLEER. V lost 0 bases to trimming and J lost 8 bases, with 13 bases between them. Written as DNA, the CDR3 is TGCGCCAGCAGCCAAGAAGGGCCGGGACGGGAAGCTTTCTTT. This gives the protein CASSQEGPGREAFF.

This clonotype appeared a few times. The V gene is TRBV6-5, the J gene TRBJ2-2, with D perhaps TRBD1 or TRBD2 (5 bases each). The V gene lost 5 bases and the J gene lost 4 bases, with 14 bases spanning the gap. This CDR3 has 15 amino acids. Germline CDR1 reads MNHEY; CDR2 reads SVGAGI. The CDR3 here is CASSADWGSTGELFF. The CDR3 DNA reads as TGTGCCAGCAGTGCCGACTGGGGGAGCACCGGGGAGCTGTTTTTT.

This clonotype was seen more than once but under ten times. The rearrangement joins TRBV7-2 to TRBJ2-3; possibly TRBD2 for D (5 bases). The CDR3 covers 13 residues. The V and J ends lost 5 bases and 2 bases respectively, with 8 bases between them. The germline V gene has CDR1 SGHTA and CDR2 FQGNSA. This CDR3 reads CASSRDTTDTQYF. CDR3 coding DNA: TGTGCCAGCAGCCGGGATACCACAGATACGCAGTATTTT.

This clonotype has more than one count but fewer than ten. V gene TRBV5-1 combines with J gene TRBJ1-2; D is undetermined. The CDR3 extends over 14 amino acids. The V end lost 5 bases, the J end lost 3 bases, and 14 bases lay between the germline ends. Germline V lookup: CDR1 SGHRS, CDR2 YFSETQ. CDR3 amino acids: CASRPPFGDYGYTF. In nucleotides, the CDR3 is TGCGCCAGCAGACCCCCCTTTGGGGACTATGGCTACACCTTC.

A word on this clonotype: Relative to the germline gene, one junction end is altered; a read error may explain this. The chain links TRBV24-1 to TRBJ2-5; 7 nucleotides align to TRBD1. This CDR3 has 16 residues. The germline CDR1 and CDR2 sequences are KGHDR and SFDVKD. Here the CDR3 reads CATSDPRTGLGETEYF. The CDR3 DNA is TGTGCCACCAGTGATCCTAGGACAGGCCTTGGGGAGACCGAGTACTTC.

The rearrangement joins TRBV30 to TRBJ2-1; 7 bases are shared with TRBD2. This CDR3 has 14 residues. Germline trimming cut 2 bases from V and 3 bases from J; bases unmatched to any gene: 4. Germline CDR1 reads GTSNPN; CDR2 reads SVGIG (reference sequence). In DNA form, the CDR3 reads TGTGCCTGGAGTAGAAGCGGGGTCTACAATGAGCAGTTCTTC. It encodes CAWSRSGVYNEQFF.

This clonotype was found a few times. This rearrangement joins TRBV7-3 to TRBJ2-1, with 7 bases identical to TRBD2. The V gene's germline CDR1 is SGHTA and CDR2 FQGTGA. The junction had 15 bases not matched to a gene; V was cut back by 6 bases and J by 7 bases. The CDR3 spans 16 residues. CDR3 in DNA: TGTGCCAGCAGTACCCCCCTTAGCCCGGGGGGAAATGAGCAGTTCTTC. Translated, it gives CASSTPLSPGGNEQFF.